This entry is about one T cell receptor (beta chain). Its target is not known. The CDR3 is made up of 15 amino acids. Germline V CDR1 and CDR2: MNHEY, SMNVEV (reference sequence). Trimming left V 4 bases short and J 0 bases short, with 12 bases between. This sample was included in a study of beta chain features in type 1 diabetes. Overall study: In age, gender and cell yields, patients were similar to healthy donors. Study results and limitations: Patients' naive, central memory and Treg TCRB repertoires seemed closer to one another than those of healthy donors. Possibly, sequencing cDNA over-represented cells that had high TCR expression levels.

TCRB transcripts that were expressed got sequenced, as all of the isolated RNA had been reverse transcribed. Assay: immunoSEQ multiplex PCR; the TCRdb copy retains only in-frame clones and omits some. The sample has 200,000 to 250,000 clones; around a quarter are singletons. The origin of this receptor is a man aged 25-45 years in good health. Source material: central memory CD4+ T cells from blood. This chain links TRBV27 with TRBJ2-5; D is ambiguous. The chain's CDR3 is CASSSYGHDQETQYF. As DNA, the CDR3 is TGTGCCAGCAGTTCGTACGGCCATGACCAAGAGACCCAGTACTTC.